This T cell receptor beta chain is from a study of human thymus T cells. A note on this clone: Its antigen is not known.

Thymic samples were excised during corrective heart operations. Serving as donors were healthy Finnish infants, each of whom was having open corrective surgery for congenital heart defects. Study-wide results and caveats: Thymic and blood repertoires appeared to display a bias in their usage of V and J genes. Related studies found that unrelated individuals share highly overlapping thymic repertoires.

The V and J ends lost 2 bases and 7 bases respectively, with 11 bases between them. The germline V gene encodes CDR1 SGHVS and CDR2 FNYEAQ. The CDR3 loop spans 13 amino acids. TCRdb's copy holds only in-frame clones and misses some; the assay was immunoSEQ multiplex PCR. The sample has some 78,000 clones; 90% to 98% are singletons. The J gene is TRBJ1-1, the V gene TRBV7-6; D remains ambiguous. The source of this sequence is a boy less than two years old with a congenital heart defect but otherwise immunologically healthy. The source material was thymus tissue. The CDR3 loop is CASSLSGVSEAFF. The CDR3 DNA is TGTGCCAGCAGCTTAAGCGGAGTGAGTGAAGCTTTCTTT.